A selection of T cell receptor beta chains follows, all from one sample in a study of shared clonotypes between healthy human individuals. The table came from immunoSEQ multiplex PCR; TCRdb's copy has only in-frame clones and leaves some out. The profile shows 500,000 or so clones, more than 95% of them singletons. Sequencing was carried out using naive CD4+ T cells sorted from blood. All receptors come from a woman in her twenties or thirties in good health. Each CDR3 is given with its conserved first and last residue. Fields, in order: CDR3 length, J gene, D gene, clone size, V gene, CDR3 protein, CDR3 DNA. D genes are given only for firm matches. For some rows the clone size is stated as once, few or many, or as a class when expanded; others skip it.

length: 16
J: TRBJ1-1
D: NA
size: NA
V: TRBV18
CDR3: CASSPSPIGPNTEAFF
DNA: TGTGCCAGCTCACCCAGCCCTATTGGCCCGAACACTGAAGCTTTCTTT

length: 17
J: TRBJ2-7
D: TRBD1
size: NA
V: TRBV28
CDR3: CASSPRTGLKFSYEQYF
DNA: TGTGCCAGCAGTCCCCGGACAGGCCTAAAGTTTTCCTACGAGCAGTACTTC

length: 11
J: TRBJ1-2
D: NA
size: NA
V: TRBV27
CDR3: CASSQGQGYTF
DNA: TGTGCCAGCAGTCAGGGGCAAGGCTACACCTTC

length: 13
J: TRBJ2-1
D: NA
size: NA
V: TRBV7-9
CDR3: CARGAGEHNEQFF
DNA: TGTGCCAGGGGGGCGGGAGAGCACAATGAGCAGTTCTTC

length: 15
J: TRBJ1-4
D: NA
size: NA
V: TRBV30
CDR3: CAWSRLVEANEKLFF
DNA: TGTGCCTGGTCCCGTCTGGTTGAGGCTAATGAAAAACTGTTTTTT

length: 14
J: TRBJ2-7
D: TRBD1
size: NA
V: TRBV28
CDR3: CASRGQGRTYEQYF
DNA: TGTGCCAGCAGGGGACAGGGACGTACCTACGAGCAGTACTTC

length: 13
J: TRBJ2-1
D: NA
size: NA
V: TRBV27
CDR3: CASSYQAGAPQFF
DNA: TGTGCCAGCAGTTACCAAGCAGGGGCCCCCCAGTTCTTC

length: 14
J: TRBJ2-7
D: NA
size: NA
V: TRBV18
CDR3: CASSPPMAYYEQYF
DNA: TGTGCCAGCTCACCACCCATGGCTTATTACGAGCAGTACTTC

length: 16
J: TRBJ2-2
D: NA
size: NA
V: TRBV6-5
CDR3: CASSYSGTSNTGELFF
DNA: TGTGCCAGCAGTTACTCCGGGACTTCGAACACCGGGGAGCTGTTTTTT

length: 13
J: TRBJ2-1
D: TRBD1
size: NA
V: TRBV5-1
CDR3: CASSWDSYNEQFF
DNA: TGCGCCAGCAGCTGGGACAGCTACAATGAGCAGTTCTTC

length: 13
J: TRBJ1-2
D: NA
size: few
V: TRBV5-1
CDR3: CASSLGQPYGYTF
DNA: TGCGCCAGCAGCTTGGGACAACCGTATGGCTACACCTTC

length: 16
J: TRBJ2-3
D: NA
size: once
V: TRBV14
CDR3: CASSPNGQGFTDTQYF
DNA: TGTGCCAGCAGCCCTAACGGGCAGGGATTCACAGATACGCAGTATTTT

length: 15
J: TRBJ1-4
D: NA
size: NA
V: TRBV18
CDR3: CASSPLNPPDEKLFF
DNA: TGTGCCAGCTCACCACTTAACCCCCCGGATGAAAAACTGTTTTTT

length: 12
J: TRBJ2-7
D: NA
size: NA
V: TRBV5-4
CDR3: CASSSSSYEQYF
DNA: TGTGCCAGCAGCTCCAGCTCCTACGAGCAGTACTTC

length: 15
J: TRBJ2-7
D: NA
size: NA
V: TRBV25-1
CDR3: CASTGRDGSSYEQYF
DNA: TGTGCCAGCACCGGAAGGGACGGAAGCTCCTACGAGCAGTACTTC

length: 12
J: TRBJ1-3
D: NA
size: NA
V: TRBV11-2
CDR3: CASSSAGNTIYF
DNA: TGTGCCAGCAGCTCGGCAGGGAACACCATATATTTT

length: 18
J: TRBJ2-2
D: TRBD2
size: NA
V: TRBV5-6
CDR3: CASSRTWTSGRGIGELFF
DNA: TGTGCCAGCAGCCGAACCTGGACTAGCGGGAGAGGTATCGGGGAGCTGTTTTTT

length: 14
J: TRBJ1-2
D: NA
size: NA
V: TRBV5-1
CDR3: CASSPGRVDYGYTF
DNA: TGCGCCAGCAGCCCCGGACGTGTCGACTATGGCTACACCTTC

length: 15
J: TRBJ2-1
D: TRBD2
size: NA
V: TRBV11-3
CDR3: CASSLGTSGTNEQFF
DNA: TGTGCCAGCAGCCTCGGGACTAGCGGGACAAATGAGCAGTTCTTC

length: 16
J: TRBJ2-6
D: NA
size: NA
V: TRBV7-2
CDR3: CASSLAGISGANVLTF
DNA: TGTGCCAGCAGCTTGGCGGGGATCTCTGGGGCCAACGTCCTGACTTTC

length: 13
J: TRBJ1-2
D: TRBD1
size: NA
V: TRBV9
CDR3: CASGRTGGYGYTF
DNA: TGTGCCAGCGGGAGAACAGGGGGCTATGGCTACACCTTC

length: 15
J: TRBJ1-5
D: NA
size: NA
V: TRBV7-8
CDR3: CASSLSEWGSRPQHF
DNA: TGTGCCAGCAGCCTATCAGAATGGGGGTCGAGGCCCCAGCATTTT

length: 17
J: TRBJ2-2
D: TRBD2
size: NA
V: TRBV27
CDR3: CASSSGLAGGGTGELFF
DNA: TGTGCCAGCAGTTCGGGACTAGCGGGAGGAGGGACCGGGGAGCTGTTTTTT

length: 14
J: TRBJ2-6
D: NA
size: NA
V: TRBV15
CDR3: CARPGILGANVLTF
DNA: TGTGCCCGGCCGGGCATTTTGGGGGCCAACGTCCTGACTTTC

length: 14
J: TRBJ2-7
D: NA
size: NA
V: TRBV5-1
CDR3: CASSLGGTSYEQYF
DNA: TGCGCCAGCAGCTTGGGCGGGACTTCCTACGAGCAGTACTTC

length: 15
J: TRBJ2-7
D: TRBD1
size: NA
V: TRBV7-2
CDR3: CASSKMGQGKYEQYF
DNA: TGTGCCAGCAGTAAAATGGGACAGGGGAAATACGAGCAGTACTTC

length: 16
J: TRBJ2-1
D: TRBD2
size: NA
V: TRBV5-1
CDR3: CASRQTTSGSYNEQFF
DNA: TGCGCCAGCAGGCAGACGACTAGCGGCAGCTACAATGAGCAGTTCTTC

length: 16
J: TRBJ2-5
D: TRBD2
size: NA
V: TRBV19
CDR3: CASSRALAGVSETQYF
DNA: TGTGCCAGTAGTAGGGCCCTAGCGGGAGTATCCGAGACCCAGTACTTC